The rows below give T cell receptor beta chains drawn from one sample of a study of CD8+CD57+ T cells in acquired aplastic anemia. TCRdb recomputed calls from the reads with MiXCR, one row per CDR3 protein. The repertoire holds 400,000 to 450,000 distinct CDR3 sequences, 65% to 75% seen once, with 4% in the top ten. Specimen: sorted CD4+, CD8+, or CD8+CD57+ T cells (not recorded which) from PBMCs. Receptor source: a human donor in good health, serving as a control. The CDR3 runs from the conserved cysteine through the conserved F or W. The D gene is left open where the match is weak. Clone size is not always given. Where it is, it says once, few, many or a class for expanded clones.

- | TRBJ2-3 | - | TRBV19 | TGTGCCAGTACCGACCGATTGGATACGCAGTATTTT | CASTDRLDTQYF
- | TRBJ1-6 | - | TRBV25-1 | TGTGCCAGCAGTGGCGGGGGCTCACCCCTCCACTTC | CASSGGGSPLHF
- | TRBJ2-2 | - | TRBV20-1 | TGCAGTGCCCGAATTCCCCTACGGGGAAACACCGGGGAGCTGTTTTTT | CSARIPLRGNTGELFF
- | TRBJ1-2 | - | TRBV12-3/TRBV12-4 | TGTGCCAGCAGTTTATGTGAGAGAGAGTGTGGCTACACCTTC | CASSLCERECGYTF
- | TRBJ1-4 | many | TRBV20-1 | TGCAGTGCTAGTTCGGGGCCCCAAGGGAATGAAAAACTGTTTTTT | CSASSGPQGNEKLFF
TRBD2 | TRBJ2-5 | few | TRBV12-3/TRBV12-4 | TGTGCCAGCAGATGGACTAGCGGGGGGGCTGAGACCCAGTACTTC | CASRWTSGGAETQYF
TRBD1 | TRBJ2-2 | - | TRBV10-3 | TGTGCCACACAGGGGGCTGGGGGAGCGAACACCGGGGAGCTGTTTTTT | CATQGAGGANTGELFF
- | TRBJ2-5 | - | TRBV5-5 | TGTGCCAGCAGCTTAGCGTTCCGGGGCAGAGGAGAGACCCAGTACTTC | CASSLAFRGRGETQYF
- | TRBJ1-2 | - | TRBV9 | TGTGCCAGCACTACGACAGCCTACGAGCATTATTTCGACACCTTC | CASTTTAYEHYFDTF
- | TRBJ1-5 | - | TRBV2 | TGTGCCAGCAGCGGACAGCGAGATCAGCCCCAGCATTTT | CASSGQRDQPQHF
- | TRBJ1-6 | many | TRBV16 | TGTGCCAGCAGCCAATTTAGTCCCAGGAGCTCCTATAATTCACCCCTCCACTTT | CASSQFSPRSSYNSPLHF
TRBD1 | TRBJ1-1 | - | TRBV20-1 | TGCAGTGCTGACCGGGACAGTGCGACAGAAGCTTTCTTT | CSADRDSATEAFF
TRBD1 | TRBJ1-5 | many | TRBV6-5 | TGTGCCAGCAGTCATAGACCCGGGACAGGTCCTAATAGCAATCAGCCCCAGCATTTT | CASSHRPGTGPNSNQPQHF
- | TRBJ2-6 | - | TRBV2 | TGTGCCAGCAGCTCCAGCCCATGCTGTGCATTAAACCTCCTGACTTTC | CASSSSPCCALNLLTF
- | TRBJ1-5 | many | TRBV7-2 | TGTGCCAGCAGCTTCGCCAGGGATAATCAGCCCCAGCATTTT | CASSFARDNQPQHF
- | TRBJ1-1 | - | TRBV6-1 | TGTGCCAGCGAGATGGGTAGTTGGAGGGGGAACACTGAAGCTTTCTTT | CASEMGSWRGNTEAFF
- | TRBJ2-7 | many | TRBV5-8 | TGTGCCAGCAGCTTGTACTCCGGGTACGGTTTCGTCGGCTACGAGCAGTACTTC | CASSLYSGYGFVGYEQYF
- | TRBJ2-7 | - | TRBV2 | TGTGCCAGCAGAGAGCACAGGGCGGCTGACTACACCTACTACTTC | CASREHRAADYTYYF
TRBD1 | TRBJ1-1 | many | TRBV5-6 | TGTGCCAGCAGCTTGGCCTTTGGGACAGTCACTGAAGCTTTCTTT | CASSLAFGTVTEAFF
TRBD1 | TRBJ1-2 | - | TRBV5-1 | TGTGCCAGCAGCTTGGACGGGACAGGGGATAACTATGGCTACACCTTC | CASSLDGTGDNYGYTF
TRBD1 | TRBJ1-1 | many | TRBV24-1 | TGTGCCACCAGTGAGTCGGAGGGACAGGGGAAAGCTTTCTTT | CATSESEGQGKAFF
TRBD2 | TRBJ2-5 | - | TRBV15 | TGTGCCACTACCTTAGGCGGGGGGATGGAAGAGACCCAGTACTTC | CATTLGGGMEETQYF
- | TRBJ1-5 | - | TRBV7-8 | TGTGCCAGCAGCTTCTCCCCACTCTCCAACAATCTTCTCCAGCATTTT | CASSFSPLSNNLLQHF
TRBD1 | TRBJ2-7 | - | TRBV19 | TGTGCCAGTAGTACGGGGACAGGGGGAGTTTTCTCCTACGAGCAGTACTTC | CASSTGTGGVFSYEQYF
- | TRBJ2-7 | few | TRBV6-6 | TGTGCCAGCAGTCCCACTAGCTTTCCAGGAGACTACGAGCAGTACTTC | CASSPTSFPGDYEQYF
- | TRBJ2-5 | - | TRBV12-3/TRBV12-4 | TGTGCCAGCAGCTCCTGGGGCAGGGGTGAGACCCAGTACTTC | CASSSWGRGETQYF
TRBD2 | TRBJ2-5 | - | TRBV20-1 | TGCAGTGCCTGGGACCCTAGCGGGGGTGAAGAGACCCAGTACTTC | CSAWDPSGGEETQYF
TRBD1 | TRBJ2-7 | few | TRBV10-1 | TGCGCCAGCAGTGAGACAGGGGTCGAGCAGTACTTC | CASSETGVEQYF
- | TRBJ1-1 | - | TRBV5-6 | TGTGCCAGCTACGTCCGGGAAGCTTTCTTT | CASYVREAFF
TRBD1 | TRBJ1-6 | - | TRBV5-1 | TGCGCCAGCAGCTTGGTAGGGGGCGATAATTCACCCCTCCACTTT | CASSLVGGDNSPLHF
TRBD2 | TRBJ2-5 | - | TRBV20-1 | TGCAGTGCGCGGACTAGCGGGACGGCTTCGGAGACCCAGTACTTC | CSARTSGTASETQYF
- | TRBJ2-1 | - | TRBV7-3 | TGCGCCAGCAGCTTGGCCAGGGGTCGGAAAAATGTGCAGTTCTTC | CASSLARGRKNVQFF
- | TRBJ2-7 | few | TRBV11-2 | TGTGCCAGCAGCCAGGTTGGCACCCAGTACTTC | CASSQVGTQYF
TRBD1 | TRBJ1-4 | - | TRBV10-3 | TGTGCCATCAGTGGACAGGGGGCGGAAAAACTGTTTTTT | CAISGQGAEKLFF
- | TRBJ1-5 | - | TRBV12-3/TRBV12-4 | TGTGCCAGCAGTTTAGTCGTGGTGGGGGTTGGCAATCAGCCCCAGCATTTT | CASSLVVVGVGNQPQHF
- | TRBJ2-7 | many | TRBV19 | TGTGCCAAGCCGACAGGCCTCCTCTCCTACGAGCAGTACTTC | CAKPTGLLSYEQYF
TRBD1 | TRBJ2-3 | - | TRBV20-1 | TGCAGTGCTAGAATTCCGACAGGGGAGGAAGATACGCAGTATTTT | CSARIPTGEEDTQYF
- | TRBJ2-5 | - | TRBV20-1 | TGCAGTGCGGGATCAGGGAACCTCCAAGAGACCCAGTACTTC | CSAGSGNLQETQYF
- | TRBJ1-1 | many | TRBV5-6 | TGTGCCAGCAGCTTTCAGGGAGCCTACACTGAAGCTTTCTTT | CASSFQGAYTEAFF
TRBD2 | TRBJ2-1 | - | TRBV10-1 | TGCGCCAGCAGCCATAGACTAGCGGGAGGAAACAATGAGCAGTTCTTC | CASSHRLAGGNNEQFF
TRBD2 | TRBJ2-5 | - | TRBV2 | TGTGCCAGCAAGGCGGGGGGGCCAGAGACCCAGTACTTC | CASKAGGPETQYF
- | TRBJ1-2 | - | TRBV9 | TGTGCCAGCAGCGTAGGTGCGACTAACTATGGCTACACCTTC | CASSVGATNYGYTF
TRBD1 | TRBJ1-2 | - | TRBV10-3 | TGTGCCATCAGTGAGACAGGGGGAAACTATGGCTACACCTTC | CAISETGGNYGYTF
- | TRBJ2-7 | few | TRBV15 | TGTGCCACCCGAGGCCTCGCCTACGAGCAGTACTTC | CATRGLAYEQYF
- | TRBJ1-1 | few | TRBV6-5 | TGTGCCAGCTTACCCTCCGGGACGCCAAACACTGAAGCTTTCTTT | CASLPSGTPNTEAFF
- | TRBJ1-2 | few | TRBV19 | TGTGCCAGTAGTTCAGACACGTATGGCTACACCTTC | CASSSDTYGYTF
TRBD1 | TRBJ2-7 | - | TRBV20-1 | TGCAGTGCCACGACAGGGGGCGGCAACCAGCAGTACTTC | CSATTGGGNQQYF
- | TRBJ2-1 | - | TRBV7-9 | TGTGCCAGCAGCACGGACAACAACAATGAGCAGCACTTC | CASSTDNNNEQHF
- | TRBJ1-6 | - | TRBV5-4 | TGTGCCAGCAGCCTGCAGGAGGCAGGACATTATTCACCCCTCCACTTT | CASSLQEAGHYSPLHF
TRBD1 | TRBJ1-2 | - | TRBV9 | TGTGCAGTCAGTGAGGGGGGGACAGGGGTGGACTATGGCTACACCTTC | CAVSEGGTGVDYGYTF
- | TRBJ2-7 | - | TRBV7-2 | TGTGCCAGCAGCCCAATGACAGACGAGCAGTACTTC | CASSPMTDEQYF
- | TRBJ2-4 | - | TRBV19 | TGTGCCAGTAGTATTGGCAAAGGGGTTAACATTCAGTACTTC | CASSIGKGVNIQYF
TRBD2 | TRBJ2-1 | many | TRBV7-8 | TGTGCCAGCAGCAGCGGGGGGCTCTCCTACAATGAGCAGTTCTTC | CASSSGGLSYNEQFF
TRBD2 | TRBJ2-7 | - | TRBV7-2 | TGTGCCAGCAGCCCGGAAGCGGGGGCCTACGAGCAGTACTTC | CASSPEAGAYEQYF
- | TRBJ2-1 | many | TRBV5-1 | TGCGCCAGCGGCAAGGACCCGTCCCATGAGCAGTTCTTC | CASGKDPSHEQFF
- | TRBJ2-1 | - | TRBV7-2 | TGTGCCAGCAGCTTAAGAGCATCTGGGGCCAACGTCCTGTTCTTC | CASSLRASGANVLFF
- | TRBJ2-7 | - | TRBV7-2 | TGTGCCAGCAGTCGGGGAGGGGGCACCTACGGGCAGTACTTC | CASSRGGGTYGQYF
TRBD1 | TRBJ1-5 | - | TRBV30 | TGTGCCTGGACCGGGGCCCGGGACAGTCAGCCCCAGCATTTT | CAWTGARDSQPQHF
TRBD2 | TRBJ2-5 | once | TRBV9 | TGTGCCAGCAGCGTAGAGATAGCGGGGGAGATTACGAACTTC | CASSVEIAGEITNF